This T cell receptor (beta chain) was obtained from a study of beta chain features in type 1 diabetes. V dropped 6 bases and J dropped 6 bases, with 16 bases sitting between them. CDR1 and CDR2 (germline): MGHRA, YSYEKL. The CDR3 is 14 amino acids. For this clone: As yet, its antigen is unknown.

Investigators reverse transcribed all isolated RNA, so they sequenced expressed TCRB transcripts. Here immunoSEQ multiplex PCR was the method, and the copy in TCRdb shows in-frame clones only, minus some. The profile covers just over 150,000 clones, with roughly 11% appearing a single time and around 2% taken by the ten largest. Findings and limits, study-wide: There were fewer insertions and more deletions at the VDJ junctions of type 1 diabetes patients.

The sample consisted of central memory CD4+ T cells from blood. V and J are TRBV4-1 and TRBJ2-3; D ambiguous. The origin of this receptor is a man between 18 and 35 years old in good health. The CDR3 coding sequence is TGCGCCAGCAGACTAACGAGTCCCACGGATACGCAGTATTTT. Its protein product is CASRLTSPTDTQYF.